Below, 30 T cell receptor beta chains from the same sample are listed, as sequenced in a study of Ad26.COV2.S vaccination and SARS-CoV-2 variants. Produced via immunoSEQ multiplex PCR; TCRdb's table is partial and in-frame only. This repertoire shows over 300,000 clones, about 80% found once; its top ten account for almost 7.5%. As to treatment: roughly 18 received Ad26.COV2.S at low or high dose, single or two shots; 5 received placebo; per-sample allocation not given. The samples were gathered on day 63 after the first injection of vaccine or placebo. The material was peripheral blood, obtained in a trial of Ad26.COV2.S vaccine versus placebo. The receptors were sampled from a person between 18 and 65 years old who received the Ad26.COV2.S COVID-19 vaccine or a placebo.

The chain links TRBV24-1 to TRBJ2-3, with D perhaps TRBD2 (5 bases). V was shortened by 2 bases and J by 6 bases, with 14 bases between the two germline ends. CDR1 is KGHDR, CDR2 SFDVKD, per germline. The CDR3 length is 15 residues. For the CDR3, the DNA is TGTGCCACCAGTGATTCGCGGGTACCTCAGGATACGCAGTATTTT. Translating gives CATSDSRVPQDTQYF.

J is TRBJ1-6 and V is TRBV7-9; tentatively, D is TRBD1 (5 bases). CDR3 size: 15 residues. Trimming removed 3 bases at V and 7 bases at J, with 13 bases between. Germline V lookup: CDR1 SEHNR, CDR2 FQNEAQ (reference sequence). The CDR3 DNA is TGTGCCAGCAGCTTGGGGGGGGTGAGGAATTCACCCCTCCACTTT. Translating it yields CASSLGGVRNSPLHF. Full variable domain (rest looked up from reference TRBV7-9 and TRBJ1-6): DTGVSQNPRHKITKRGQNVTFRCDPISEHNRLYWYRQTLGQGPEFLTYFQNEAQLEKSRLLSDRFSAERPKGSFSTLEIQRTEQGDSAMYLCASSLGGVRNSPLHFGNGTRLTVT.

The rearrangement links TRBV12-3 or TRBV12-4 to TRBJ2-7, with 8 positions matching TRBD1. This CDR3 region has 13 residues. The V segment lost 5 bases and the J segment 5 bases; nucleotides outside the gene matches: 5. Here the CDR3 reads CASSPDRAHEQYF. The CDR3 coding sequence is TGTGCCAGCAGTCCGGACAGGGCCCACGAGCAGTACTTC.

J is TRBJ2-5 and V is TRBV5-1; D may match TRBD1 or TRBD2 (6 bases each). Germline CDR1 and CDR2: SGHRS and YFSETQ. The CDR3 consists of 14 residues. Trimming removed 4 bases at V and 2 bases at J, with 12 bases between. CDR3 bases: TGCGCCAGCAGCCCAGGGGACTTACAAGAGACCCAGTACTTC. This gives the protein CASSPGDLQETQYF.

This clone came up many times. The rearrangement uses TRBV6-2 or TRBV6-3 and TRBJ2-3; weak D call: TRBD2 (5 bases). Germline CDR1 MNHEY, CDR2 SVGEGT. This CDR3 comprises 13 residues. The ends were cut back, 5 bases at V and 3 bases at J, with 9 bases in the middle. Written as DNA, the CDR3 is TGTGCCAGCAGTACGGACTCTACAGATACGCAGTATTTT. This encodes CASSTDSTDTQYF.

The gene calls are TRBV4-2 and TRBJ2-3; D call uncertain. Trimming left V 7 bases short and J 0 bases short, with 11 bases between. Germline assignment: CDR1 LGHNA and CDR2 YNFKEQ. The CDR3 is made up of 14 amino acids. For the CDR3, the DNA is TGTGCCAGCAAAGAGTCCCCTAGCACAGATACGCAGTATTTT. Its protein product is CASKESPSTDTQYF.

J is TRBJ2-7 and V is TRBV6-5; D gene uncertain. Trimming cost V 3 bases and J 2 bases, with 11 bases left between them. Germline values: CDR1 MNHEY, CDR2 SVGAGI. The CDR3 runs 14 residues. CDR3 nucleotides: TGTGCCAGCAGTTATCGCCAGGCGACCTACGAGCAGTACTTC. Translated: CASSYRQATYEQYF.

The V call is TRBV3-1 (or the pseudogene TRBV3-2), the J call TRBJ2-1; 8 nucleotides match TRBD1. CDR3 size: 13 residues. The V and J ends lost 4 bases and 13 bases, in that order; junction bases with no gene match: 9. Germline V CDR1 and CDR2: LGHDT, YNNKEL (reference sequence). Written as DNA, the CDR3 is TGTGCCAGCAGCCTTTCCGACAGGGGCGGCCAGTTCTTC. Residues: CASSLSDRGGQFF.

V gene TRBV19 combines with J gene TRBJ2-5, with TRBD2 matching 7 bases. This CDR3 has 13 amino acids. Germline values: CDR1 LNHDA, CDR2 SQIVND (reference sequence). With V trimmed by 4 bases and J by 6 bases, 5 bases remained unmatched. The CDR3 spells CASSTGAGKTQYF. In DNA form, the CDR3 reads TGTGCCAGTAGTACCGGAGCGGGGAAGACCCAGTACTTC.

This clone was seen only once. V is TRBV5-1 and J is TRBJ1-2, with 8 bases fitting TRBD1. CDR3 length: 14 residues. V dropped 7 bases and J dropped 9; count of bases not matched to a gene: 14. CDR1 is SGHRS and CDR2 is YFSETQ in the germline V gene. The CDR3 here is CASETFSGTGSYTF. CDR3 coding DNA: TGCGCCAGCGAAACCTTTTCCGGGACAGGAAGCTACACCTTC. The whole variable domain, remainder taken from reference TRBV5-1 and TRBJ1-2, is KAGVTQTPRYLIKTRGQQVTLSCSPISGHRSVSWYQQTPGQGLQFLFEYFSETQRNKGNFPGRFSGRQFSNSRSEMNVSTLELGDSALYLCASETFSGTGSYTFGSGTRLTVV.

The V gene is TRBV5-5, the J gene TRBJ1-1; possible D gene TRBD1, 6 bases. This CDR3 is 16 amino acids long. With 3 bases removed from V and 1 base from J, the gap between germline ends came to 16 bases. Germline lookup yields CDR1 SGHKS and CDR2 YYEKEE (reference sequence). Here the CDR3 reads CASSSRTAMKNTEAFF. The DNA for the CDR3 is TGTGCCAGCAGCTCCAGGACAGCCATGAAGAACACTGAAGCTTTCTTT.

V gene TRBV2 combines with J gene TRBJ1-1; tentative D call: TRBD1 (5 bases). The CDR3 spans 11 residues. CDR1 is SNHLY, CDR2 FYNNEI, per germline. Trimming shortened V by 10 bases and J by 0 bases, and 6 bases separated the two germline ends. CDR3 DNA sequence: TGTGCCACCAGGGTGAACACTGAAGCTTTCTTT. The encoded protein is CATRVNTEAFF.

This clone occurred once. This sequence joins TRBV29-1 and TRBJ1-4, with no clear D. This CDR3 is 12 amino acids long. The germline V gene has CDR1 SQVTM and CDR2 ANQGSEA. CDR3 amino acids: CSAGTTNEKLFF. As DNA, the CDR3 is TGCAGTGCCGGGACAACTAATGAAAAACTGTTTTTT.

The chain combines TRBV5-6 with TRBJ1-3; TRBD1 might be the D (5 bases). CDR1 SGHDT and CDR2 YYEEEE come from the germline V gene. The CDR3 totals 14 residues. V was cut by 2 bases and J by 5 bases, with 11 bases left in between. The CDR3 protein is CASSFSTARNTIYF. DNA of the CDR3: TGTGCCAGCAGCTTCTCGACAGCGCGAAACACCATATATTTT.

The chain couples TRBV11-3 to TRBJ2-5; tentatively, D is TRBD1 (7 bases). The V end lost 5 bases, the J end lost 7 bases, and 26 bases lay between the germline ends. The CDR3 has 17 residues. The germline gives CDR1 SGHNT, CDR2 YENEEA. The CDR3 DNA is TGTGCCAGCAGCCTCCCCCCGGGACAGCGCGGGGAAGGGACCCAGTACTTC. Translation gives CASSLPPGQRGEGTQYF.

The rearrangement uses TRBV10-1 and TRBJ2-1; D possibly corresponds to TRBD2 (6 bases). This CDR3 has 15 amino acids. V lost 7 bases, J lost 3 bases, and 16 bases lay in between. Germline V gives CDR1 WNHNN, CDR2 SYGVQD (reference sequence). The CDR3 spells CASMGGRGIYNEQFF. Here the CDR3 DNA reads TGCGCCAGCATGGGGGGTCGGGGGATCTACAATGAGCAGTTCTTC.

V gene TRBV5-1 combines with J gene TRBJ2-7; TRBD2 aligns across 7 bases. Per the germline V gene, CDR1 is SGHRS and CDR2 is YFSETQ. After removal of 1 base from V and 6 bases from J, the junction contained 7 bases not matched to a gene. The CDR3 spans 14 residues. The CDR3 sequence: CASSLIGGGPEQYF. CDR3 coding DNA: TGCGCCAGCAGCTTGATTGGGGGAGGGCCCGAGCAGTACTTC.

The CDR3 region is CASSRRLSVSGNEQFF. The CDR3 nucleotides are TGTGCCAGCAGCCGCAGACTATCAGTGTCGGGAAATGAGCAGTTCTTC. This rearrangement joins TRBV3-1 (or the pseudogene TRBV3-2) to TRBJ2-1, with D perhaps TRBD2 (5 bases). V shed 4 bases and J shed 7 bases, with 20 bases lying between them. Germline V gene sequence: CDR1 LGHDT, CDR2 YNNKEL (reference sequence). The CDR3 consists of 16 residues.

The chain uses TRBV2 and TRBJ1-4; no clear D gene. Between the trimmed V and J ends, which lost 5 bases and 0 bases, there was a span of 10 bases. The CDR3 has 15 amino acids. Germline CDR1 reads SNHLY; CDR2 reads FYNNEI. In DNA, the CDR3 is TGTGCCAGCAGTTCAAACAGTGCAACTAATGAAAAACTGTTTTTT. Translating gives CASSSNSATNEKLFF.

This rearrangement joins TRBV18 to TRBJ2-3; D might be TRBD1 (6 bases). Germline V gene lookup returns CDR1 KGHSH and CDR2 LQKENI. The V gene lost 3 bases and the J gene lost 2 bases, with 15 bases spanning the gap. The CDR3 has 16 amino acids. The CDR3 bases are TGTGCCAGCTCACCCCAGGGTAGGGGGACCACAGATACGCAGTATTTT. Its translation: CASSPQGRGTTDTQYF.

The chain recombines TRBV19 with TRBJ2-7, with D perhaps assigned TRBD1 or TRBD2 (5 bases each). CDR1 and CDR2 from the germline V gene are LNHDA and SQIVND (reference sequence). CDR3 length: 14 residues. Deletions cut 6 bases from V and 3 bases from J, with 15 bases between. The CDR3 loop reads CASSPPRGHYEQYF. The CDR3 bases are TGTGCCAGTAGCCCTCCGAGGGGCCACTACGAGCAGTACTTC.

The J gene is TRBJ1-1, the V gene TRBV3-1 (or the pseudogene TRBV3-2); no clear D. The length of the CDR3 is 13 residues. V was trimmed by 1 base and J by 10 bases, leaving 13 bases between them. Germline V gene lookup returns CDR1 LGHDT and CDR2 YNNKEL (reference sequence). CDR3 in amino acids: CASSQGAWQAAFF. CDR3 coding DNA: TGTGCCAGCAGCCAAGGCGCTTGGCAGGCAGCTTTCTTT.

Only a few counts were recorded for this clone. V usage is TRBV7-9 and J usage is TRBJ1-2; tentative D call: TRBD1 (5 bases). Deletions cut 5 bases from V and 2 bases from J, with 21 bases between. The CDR3 has 17 residues. Germline CDR1 SEHNR, CDR2 FQNEAQ (reference sequence). The CDR3 region has the DNA TGTGCCAGCAGCCAGATCCCACCGGGACCACCGAACTATGGCTACACCTTC. Encoded protein: CASSQIPPGPPNYGYTF.

V gene TRBV5-1 combines with J gene TRBJ1-4; D is perhaps TRBD1 (5 bases). Per the germline V gene, CDR1 is SGHRS and CDR2 is YFSETQ. This CDR3 region has 17 residues. V gave up 2 bases and J gave up 4 bases, with 18 bases separating them. The CDR3: CASSLGQGLSYNEKLFF. CDR3 DNA sequence: TGCGCCAGCAGCTTAGGTCAGGGACTAAGCTATAATGAAAAACTGTTTTTT.

The gene calls are TRBV27 and TRBJ1-5; D unresolved. Germline loops: CDR1 MNHEY, CDR2 SMNVEV (reference sequence). The CDR3 is 12 residues long. The V and J ends lost 5 bases and 4 bases respectively, with 6 bases between them. The chain's CDR3 is CASSPHNQPQHF. CDR3 nucleotide sequence: TGTGCCAGCAGTCCACATAATCAGCCCCAGCATTTT.

Written as DNA, the CDR3 is TGTGCCAGCAGTTACTCCGGGGAGTCCAGCTCCTATAATTCACCCCTCCACTTT. It encodes CASSYSGESSSYNSPLHF. The chain joins TRBV6-2 or TRBV6-3 to TRBJ1-6; the D is unclear. The V end was cut by 0 bases, the J end by 0 bases, with 12 bases between. CDR1 and CDR2 from the germline V gene are MNHEY and SVGEGT. The CDR3 consists of 18 residues.

This clone was seen once. J is TRBJ2-3 and V is TRBV10-2, with 8 bases fitting TRBD2. This CDR3 is built from 16 residues. The germline gives CDR1 WSHSY, CDR2 SAAADI. The J segment lost 2 bases and the V segment lost 0 bases, leaving 4 bases of the junction unmatched. The DNA for the CDR3 is TGCGCCAGCAGTGAGTCGACTAGCGCGTTCACAGATACGCAGTATTTT. Translated, it gives CASSESTSAFTDTQYF.

V gene TRBV7-6 combines with J gene TRBJ2-3, with D perhaps matching TRBD1 (6 bases). This CDR3 has 13 residues. V was trimmed by 1 base and J by 6 bases, leaving 8 bases between them. CDR1 is SGHVS and CDR2 is FNYEAQ in the germline V gene. The CDR3 DNA follows: TGTGCCAGCAGCTTAGGGGGGCCGGATACGCAGTATTTT. Its translation: CASSLGGPDTQYF. Full variable domain (rest looked up from reference TRBV7-6 and TRBJ2-3): GAGVSQSPRYKVTKRGQDVALRCDPISGHVSLYWYRQALGQGPEFLTYFNYEAQQDKSGLPNDRFSAERPEGSISTLTIQRTEQRDSAMYRCASSLGGPDTQYFGPGTRLTVL.

V and J are TRBV6-6 and TRBJ2-7; D may be TRBD1 or TRBD2 (7 bases each). The germline CDR1 and CDR2 sequences are MNHNY and SVGAGI (reference sequence). The CDR3 extends over 14 amino acids. V lost 6 bases and J 1 base, leaving 13 bases between the germline ends. For the CDR3, the DNA is TGTGCCAGCAGCCAGGGGGGGAGATCCTACGAGCAGTACTTC. This translates into CASSQGGRSYEQYF.

The CDR3 DNA reads as TGTGCCAGCAGTGATCCGGGACAGAACACCGGGGAGCTGTTTTTT. This gives the protein CASSDPGQNTGELFF. V and J are TRBV2 and TRBJ2-2; the D gene is possibly TRBD1 (6 bases). CDR1 and CDR2 from the germline V gene are SNHLY and FYNNEI. Trimming shortened V by 3 bases and J by 1 base, and 9 bases separated the two germline ends. The CDR3 extends over 15 amino acids. Combining the CDR3 with reference TRBV2 and TRBJ2-2 gives the whole variable domain EPEVTQTPSHQVTQMGQEVILRCVPISNHLYFYWYRQILGQKVEFLVSFYNNEISEKSEIFDDQFSVERPDGSNFTLKIRSTKLEDSAMYFCASSDPGQNTGELFFGEGSRLTVL.